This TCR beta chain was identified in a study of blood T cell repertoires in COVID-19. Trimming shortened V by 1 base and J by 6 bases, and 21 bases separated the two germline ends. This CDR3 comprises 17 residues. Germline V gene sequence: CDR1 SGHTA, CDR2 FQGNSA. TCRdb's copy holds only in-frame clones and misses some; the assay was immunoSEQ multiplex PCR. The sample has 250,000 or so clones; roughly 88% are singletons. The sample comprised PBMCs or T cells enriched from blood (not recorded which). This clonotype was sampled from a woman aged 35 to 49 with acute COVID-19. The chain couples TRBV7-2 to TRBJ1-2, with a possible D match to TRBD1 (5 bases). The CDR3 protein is CASSLGQGQSSPDGYTF. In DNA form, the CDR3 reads TGTGCCAGCAGCTTAGGGCAGGGCCAATCTTCGCCGGATGGCTACACCTTC.